These 26 T cell receptor beta chains share one sample of origin, sequenced in a study of blood T cells in healthy people across ages (dated by TCRdb to 2014 to 2015). The library was built by means of 5' RACE. Sequenced using an Illumina HiSeq 2500. A second PCR of about 7 to 12 cycles was run with a J-beta primer mix and a sample-barcoded 5' primer. TCRdb took the public reads, trimmed them with fastp at Q25, ran MiXCR for clone calling and kept in-frame beta chains. Each entry merges the rows of one CDR3 protein and shows their most common DNA and genes. This sample comprises 800,000 to 900,000 distinct CDR3 sequences, 60% to 80% of them detected only once. Approximately 30% of the sample is held by the ten biggest clonotypes. Sequencing input: blood. These receptors all stem from a man younger than 45 in good health.

CDR3 bases: TGCAGTGCTCGCCCGGTTAGCGGGGGGTCCCAATTCCACACAGATACGCAGTATTTT. Translating it yields CSARPVSGGSQFHTDTQYF. The chain couples TRBV20-1 to TRBJ2-3; 10 positions agree with TRBD2. Germline assignment: CDR1 DFQATT and CDR2 SNEGSKA (reference sequence). Trimming removed 5 bases from V and 2 bases from J; junction bases left unmatched: 19. The length of the CDR3 is 19 residues.

There are a few counts of this clonotype. This chain uses TRBV25-1 with TRBJ2-6; 9 nucleotides agree with TRBD1. J lost 0 bases, V lost 8 bases, and 5 bases had no gene match. The germline CDR1 and CDR2 sequences are MGHDK and SYGVNS. The CDR3 contains 16 residues. The CDR3 loop reads CASRGTGTSGANVLTF. The CDR3 DNA follows: TGTGCCAGCCGGGGGACAGGGACCTCTGGGGCCAACGTCCTGACTTTC.

The J gene is TRBJ2-4, the V gene TRBV5-1; D is possibly TRBD1 (5 bases). V lost 4 bases, J lost 6 bases, and 20 bases lay in between. The CDR3 sequence is 16 residues long. Germline loops: CDR1 SGHRS, CDR2 YFSETQ. The CDR3 region is CASSPDIGLTGNIQYF. CDR3 sequence (DNA): TGCGCCAGCAGCCCGGACATCGGGCTAACGGGAAACATTCAGTACTTC. Complete variable domain (other parts from reference TRBV5-1 and TRBJ2-4): KAGVTQTPRYLIKTRGQQVTLSCSPISGHRSVSWYQQTPGQGLQFLFEYFSETQRNKGNFPGRFSGRQFSNSRSEMNVSTLELGDSALYLCASSPDIGLTGNIQYFGAGTRLSVL.

The chain recombines TRBV7-2 with TRBJ2-5, with no clear D. Deletions cut 10 bases from V and 5 bases from J, with 17 bases between. CDR1 and CDR2 (germline): SGHTA, FQGNSA. CDR3 length: 13 amino acids. CDR3 in DNA: TGTGCCAACTCCCGCGGCCAGGACGAGACCCAGTACTTC. Its translation is CANSRGQDETQYF. Full variable domain (remainder filled in from reference TRBV7-2 and TRBJ2-5): GAGVSQSPSNKVTEKGKDVELRCDPISGHTALYWYRQSLGQGLEFLIYFQGNSAPDKSGLPSDRFSAERTGGSVSTLTIQRTQQEDSAVYLCANSRGQDETQYFGPGTRLLVL.

This clonotype has just one count. This chain joins TRBV11-3 and TRBJ2-3; tentative D call: TRBD2 (5 bases). Germline loops: CDR1 SGHNT, CDR2 YENEEA. Trimming removed 1 base from V and 4 bases from J, with 12 bases in between. The CDR3 spans 15 residues. CDR3 in DNA: TGTGCCAGCAGCTTAGGCGGGCGGACCTCAGATACGCAGTATTTT. Protein: CASSLGGRTSDTQYF.

In its sample, this clonotype was seen a few times. The V gene is TRBV20-1, the J gene TRBJ2-7, with 7 bases fitting TRBD1. J lost 2 bases, V lost 5 bases, and 9 bases had no gene match. Germline CDR1 and CDR2: DFQATT and SNEGSKA (reference sequence). The CDR3 runs 14 residues. CDR3 region: CSARLRDRPYEQYF. CDR3 nucleotide sequence: TGCAGTGCTCGCCTCCGGGACAGACCCTACGAGCAGTACTTC.

Comments on this clonotype: Relative to the germline gene, one junction end is altered; a read error may explain this. V and J are TRBV6-1 and TRBJ1-4; TRBD1 is a possible D gene (5 bases). The CDR3 runs 15 residues. CDR1 is MNHNS, CDR2 SASEGT, per germline. CDR3 sequence (DNA): TGTGCCAGCAGTGATTCGGCGGGGGTAGGCGAAAAACTGTTATTT. Its translation: CASSDSAGVGEKLLF.

The chain joins TRBV2 to TRBJ2-2, with 7 bases that match TRBD1. The ends lost 3 bases at V and 10 bases at J; junction bases unmatched: 5. From germline, CDR1 is SNHLY and CDR2 FYNNEI. This CDR3 contains 13 residues. The CDR3: CASSEGRGLELFF. For the CDR3, the DNA is TGTGCCAGCAGTGAGGGCAGGGGGTTGGAGCTGTTTTTT.

This clonotype came up a few times. V is TRBV29-1 and J is TRBJ1-2; D is uncertain. V was shortened by 5 bases and J by 6 bases, with 16 bases between the two germline ends. This CDR3 has 13 amino acids. The germline V gene has CDR1 SQVTM and CDR2 ANQGSEA. CDR3 in DNA: TGCAGCGTTCCTCAGGAAGTTGTGGATGGCTACACCTTC. It specifies CSVPQEVVDGYTF. Together with reference TRBV29-1 and TRBJ1-2, the CDR3 gives the full variable domain: SAVISQKPSRDICQRGTSLTIQCQVDSQVTMMFWYRQQPGQSLTLIATANQGSEATYESGFVIDKFPISRPNLTFSTLTVSNMSPEDSSIYLCSVPQEVVDGYTFGSGTRLTVV.

V and J are TRBV4-1 and TRBJ1-4, with TRBD1 matching over 10 bases. The CDR3 spans 16 residues. V lost 1 base and J lost 8; bases outside the gene matches: 7. Germline CDR1 MGHRA, CDR2 YSYEKL. The CDR3 loop is CASSQGDRGLREKLFF. CDR3 DNA: TGCGCCAGCAGCCAAGGCGACAGGGGGCTTAGAGAAAAACTGTTTTTT.

The chain is built from TRBV7-8 and TRBJ2-7; 11 positions match TRBD2. Germline-derived CDR1 and CDR2 are SGHVS and FQNEAQ. The length of the CDR3 is 16 residues. Trimming took 5 bases from V and 3 from J; bases not matched to a gene: 9. CDR3 in DNA: TGTGCCAGCAGCCCCACGCGCCTAGCGGGGGGCTACGAGCAGTACTTC. As protein: CASSPTRLAGGYEQYF.

The V call is TRBV20-1, the J call TRBJ2-3; D not certain. Deletions cut 1 base from V and 0 bases from J, with 8 bases between. Germline V gives CDR1 DFQATT, CDR2 SNEGSKA (reference sequence). This CDR3 has 14 amino acids. The CDR3 here is CSARGRPSTDTQYF. The DNA of the CDR3 is TGCAGTGCTAGAGGCCGGCCGAGCACAGATACGCAGTATTTT.

Note on this clonotype: A read error may account for a junction end that differs from germline. The chain is built from TRBV20-1 and TRBJ2-5; D ambiguous. CDR1 is DFQATT and CDR2 is SNEGSKA in the germline V gene (reference sequence). This CDR3 region has 11 residues. CDR3 amino acids: CSASRQGTQYF. CDR3 sequence (DNA): TGCAGTGCTAGCAGACAAGGGACCCAGTACTTC.

The chain has TRBV3-1 and TRBJ1-4; D is uncertain. The CDR3 is 12 residues long. Trimming removed 3 bases at V and 3 bases at J, with 2 bases between. Germline V lookup: CDR1 LGHDT, CDR2 YNNKEL (reference sequence). The CDR3 reads CASSHSNEKLFF. DNA for the CDR3: TGTGCCAGCAGCCATTCTAATGAAAAACTGTTTTTT.

This clonotype occurred once. The chain carries TRBV4-2 and TRBJ2-3, with D tentatively TRBD1 (6 bases). V shed 1 base and J shed 5 bases, with 10 bases lying between them. Germline V gene sequence: CDR1 LGHNA, CDR2 YNFKEQ. CDR3 length: 14 residues. The CDR3 loop reads CASSQGSGVDTQYF. CDR3 in DNA: TGTGCCAGCAGCCAAGGGTCAGGGGTAGATACGCAGTATTTT.

Note on this clonotype: The junction departs from the called germline gene at one end, perhaps through a read error. V usage is TRBV28 and J usage is TRBJ2-3, with 7 nucleotides matching TRBD2. This CDR3 region has 16 residues. The germline gives CDR1 MDHEN, CDR2 SYDVKM. The CDR3 sequence is CASSKIRSTSTDTQYF. CDR3 DNA sequence: TGTGCCAGCAGCAAAATCAGGTCGACTAGCACAGATACGCAGTATTTC.

The chain employs TRBV20-1 and TRBJ2-7; D remains unclear. The CDR3 is 14 residues long. Germline CDR1 is DFQATT and CDR2 is SNEGSKA (reference sequence). Between the trimmed V and J ends, which lost 0 bases and 2 bases, there was a span of 11 bases. The CDR3 sequence: CSARDRVRPYEQYF. The DNA of the CDR3 is TGCAGTGCTAGAGATCGAGTCCGACCCTACGAGCAGTACTTC.

This rearrangement joins TRBV20-1 to TRBJ2-1, with 8 bases aligning to TRBD1. CDR3 size: 14 residues. Per germline, CDR1 DFQATT and CDR2 SNEGSKA (reference sequence). V gave up 6 bases and J gave up 6 bases; unmatched junction bases: 10. CDR3 amino acids: CSARTGLGVNEQFF. CDR3 in DNA: TGCAGTGCCCGGACAGGGCTCGGGGTCAATGAGCAGTTCTTC.

The chain combines TRBV20-1 with TRBJ2-1; D is perhaps TRBD2 (5 bases). Germline V gene lookup returns CDR1 DFQATT and CDR2 SNEGSKA (reference sequence). V dropped 6 bases and J dropped 0 bases, with 12 bases sitting between them. The CDR3 runs to 14 residues. Here the CDR3 DNA reads TGCAGTGCCGGGAACTCGAACTCCTACAATGAGCAGTTCTTC. This sequence encodes CSAGNSNSYNEQFF.

This sequence joins TRBV7-9 and TRBJ1-6, with D maybe TRBD1 (5 bases). The CDR3 runs to 13 residues. Trimming pared 3 bases from V and 8 bases from J, leaving 8 bases between. In germline, CDR1 is SEHNR, CDR2 FQNEAQ (reference sequence). The CDR3 loop is CASSFPGYSPLHF. The CDR3 DNA sequence: TGTGCCAGCAGCTTCCCAGGGTATTCACCCCTCCACTTT.

The V and J genes are TRBV12-3 or TRBV12-4 and TRBJ1-6; D is uncertain. CDR3 length equals 15 residues. The ends were cut back, 0 bases at V and 8 bases at J, with 11 bases in the middle. CDR3 nucleotides: TGTGCCAGCAGTTTAGCGCGGGATGCCCATTCACCCCTCCACTTT. Translated: CASSLARDAHSPLHF.

This clonotype was picked up a small number of times. The chain links TRBV7-2 to TRBJ2-3; no definite D call. The CDR3 has 11 residues. Trimming took 5 bases from V and 5 from J, leaving 5 bases between them. Germline-derived CDR1 and CDR2 are SGHTA and FQGNSA. The CDR3 DNA sequence: TGTGCCAGCAGCCGGGTAGATACGCAGTATTTT. Protein: CASSRVDTQYF.

In its sample, this clonotype was seen a few times. A much larger clone differs from this one at a single base, so this may be a read error. The chain joins TRBV11-2 to TRBJ2-1; D is perhaps TRBD1 or TRBD2 (5 bases each). The CDR3 runs 15 residues. The V gene's germline CDR1 is SGHAT and CDR2 FQNNGV. The CDR3 loop is CAGSLHGGYNNEQFF. Written as DNA, the CDR3 is TGTGCCGGCAGCCTCCATGGGGGATATAACAATGAGCAGTTCTTC.

This chain links TRBV20-1 with TRBJ1-1; maybe TRBD1 (5 bases). Germline CDR1 is DFQATT and CDR2 is SNEGSKA (reference sequence). This CDR3 comprises 15 residues. Trimming shortened V by 1 base and J by 3 bases, and 15 bases separated the two germline ends. The DNA for the CDR3 is TGCAGTGCTAGAGCGTCTGCAGGGTGGGACACTGAAGCTTTCTTT. This gives the protein CSARASAGWDTEAFF.

The CDR3 region is CASSFTDGRYEQFF. As DNA, the CDR3 is TGTGCCAGCAGTTTTACGGACGGCAGGTATGAGCAGTTCTTC. The V and J genes are TRBV28 and TRBJ2-1; the D is unclear. V was pared by 3 bases and J by 8 bases, with 14 bases between. Looked up from germline, CDR1 is MDHEN and CDR2 is SYDVKM. CDR3 length equals 14 residues. Full variable domain (missing parts from reference TRBV28 and TRBJ2-1): DVKVTQSSRYLVKRTGEKVFLECVQDMDHENMFWYRQDPGLGLRLIYFSYDVKMKEKGDIPEGYSVSREKKERFSLILESASTNQTSMYLCASSFTDGRYEQFFGPGTRLTVL.

The chain has TRBV5-1 and TRBJ2-3; D is possibly TRBD1 (5 bases). Germline V lookup: CDR1 SGHRS, CDR2 YFSETQ. Trimming left V 6 bases short and J 2 bases short, with 13 bases between. CDR3 size: 14 residues. Here the CDR3 reads CASTPGPSTDTQYF. CDR3 DNA sequence: TGCGCCAGCACCCCAGGGCCTTCCACAGATACGCAGTATTTT.